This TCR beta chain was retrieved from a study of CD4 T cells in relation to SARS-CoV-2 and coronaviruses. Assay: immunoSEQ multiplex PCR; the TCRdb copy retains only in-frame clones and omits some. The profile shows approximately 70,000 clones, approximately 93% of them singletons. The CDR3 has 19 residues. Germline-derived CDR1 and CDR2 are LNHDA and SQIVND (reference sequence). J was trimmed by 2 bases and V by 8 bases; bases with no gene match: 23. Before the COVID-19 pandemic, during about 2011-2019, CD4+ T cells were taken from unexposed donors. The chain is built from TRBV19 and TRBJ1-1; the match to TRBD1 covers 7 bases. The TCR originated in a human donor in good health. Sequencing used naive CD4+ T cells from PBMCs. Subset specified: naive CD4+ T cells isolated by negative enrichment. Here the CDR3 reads CASRDRDLSGTLANTEAFF. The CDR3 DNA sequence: TGTGCCAGTCGAGACAGGGATTTGAGTGGCACACTCGCCAACACTGAAGCTTTCTTT.